This is a list of T cell receptor beta chains from one sample in a study of T-cell reconstitution after alpha-beta-depleted transplantation in children. TCRdb re-analysed the PCR reads in MiXCR, keeping a single row per CDR3 protein. The table shows 250,000 to 300,000 distinct CDR3 sequences, with roughly a tenth occurring only once. Here the sequenced sample was PBMCs, taken before TCRalphabeta/CD19-depleted stem cell transplant. The source of these receptors is a boy younger than two with acute myeloid leukemia, due to receive a stem cell transplant. CDR3s include the opening cysteine and the closing phenylalanine or tryptophan. Each record gives: J gene, clone size, D gene, V gene, CDR3 length, CDR3 DNA, CDR3 protein. The D gene is left open where the match is weak. Some rows mark clone size as missing; the rest say once, few, many or name a class of expanded clone.

>TRBJ1-6|-|TRBD1|TRBV18|18
TGTGCCAGCTCACCTATGGACAGGAGGAGCTCCTATAATTCACCCCTCCACTTT
CASSPMDRRSSYNSPLHF
>TRBJ1-3|many|-|TRBV5-6|13
TGTGCCAGCAGCTTGGTAGGGGGTAACACCATATATTTT
CASSLVGGNTIYF
>TRBJ2-7|many|TRBD1|TRBV5-1|17
TGCGCCAGCAGCGGGGGAAATCCGGGACAGGGGTCCTACGAGCAGTACTTC
CASSGGNPGQGSYEQYF
>TRBJ2-6|many|-|TRBV12-3/TRBV12-4|18
TGTGCCAGCAGTTTTTTATTGCAGGCTGGCTCGGGGGCCAACGTCCTGACTTTC
CASSFLLQAGSGANVLTF
>TRBJ2-1|many|-|TRBV11-1|14
TGTGCCAGCAGCTCCCTCGTGTACTACAATGAGCAGTTCTTC
CASSSLVYYNEQFF
>TRBJ2-2|many|TRBD2|TRBV7-3|14
TGTGCCAGCAGCTTAGGGAGGGAGCCCGGGGAGCTGTTTTTT
CASSLGREPGELFF
>TRBJ1-4|many|-|TRBV28|14
TGTGCCAGCAGTTTGGGGGTCATCCTATCCGAACTGTTTTTT
CASSLGVILSELFF
>TRBJ2-4|many|TRBD2|TRBV11-2|17
TGTGCCAGCAGCGCTACGGGGGGGTTTTTAGCCAAAAACATTCAGTACTTC
CASSATGGFLAKNIQYF
>TRBJ2-1|many|-|TRBV5-1|14
TGCGCCAGCAGCCGTTCTAGCGCCTACAATGAGCAGTTCTTC
CASSRSSAYNEQFF
>TRBJ1-3|few|-|TRBV7-2|13
TGTGCCAGCAGCTTAAGTCGGGCCGACACCATATATTTT
CASSLSRADTIYF
>TRBJ1-1|few|-|TRBV7-2|14
TGTGCCAGCAGCATCTATACAGGGAACACTGAAGCTTTCTTT
CASSIYTGNTEAFF
>TRBJ2-1|-|-|TRBV19|16
TGTGCCAGTACCCAAAACGCGGGGATGGTCTACAATGAGCAGTTCTTC
CASTQNAGMVYNEQFF
>TRBJ2-2|-|-|TRBV5-1|14
TGCGCCAGCAGCTTGTTTAGAGTACCCGGGGAGCTGTTTTTT
CASSLFRVPGELFF
>TRBJ2-2|many|TRBD2|TRBV24-1|20
TGTGCCACCAGTGATTACAACACTAGCGGGAGGGCCCTAAACACCGGGGAGCTGTTTTTT
CATSDYNTSGRALNTGELFF
>TRBJ2-7|-|TRBD2|TRBV3-1|18
TGTGCCAGCAGCCTAGGGACTAGCGGGAGGGTTCAGACCTACGAGCAGTACTTC
CASSLGTSGRVQTYEQYF
>TRBJ2-1|many|-|TRBV11-2|15
TGTGCCAGCAGCTTAAACAAGGATTTCGTCAATGAGCAGTTCTTC
CASSLNKDFVNEQFF
>TRBJ2-2|many|-|TRBV10-3|18
TGTGCCATCAGTGAAGGATGGGGGGGGGCAGGTCGGACCGGGGAGCTGTTTTTT
CAISEGWGGAGRTGELFF